This TCR beta chain was captured by sequencing in a study of blood T cell repertoires in COVID-19. Study context: Acute and convalescent COVID-19 samples came from the United States, Italy and Spain. T cells, B-cell-depleted T cells, or PBMCs supplied cDNA or gDNA.

CDR3 length: 16 amino acids. The J segment lost 5 bases and the V segment lost 4 bases, leaving 12 bases of the junction unmatched. The germline V gene encodes CDR1 MGHRA and CDR2 YSYEKL. Authors' processing steps: Amplification of reference gene primers was used by the study to estimate nucleated cell counts. Assay used: immunoSEQ multiplex PCR; TCRdb lists only in-frame clones, some missing. The DNA gave D and trimming, while V, J and clone size come from that table. The sample has more than 65,000 clones; 82% are singletons. The genes are TRBV4-1 and TRBJ2-7, with TRBD2 matching 9 bases. This receptor was identified in a woman older than 75 with acute or convalescent COVID-19. Sample: peripheral blood. The CDR3 here is CASSPRGGRAGDEQYF. CDR3 coding DNA: TGCGCCAGCAGCCCCAGGGGCGGGAGGGCCGGCGACGAGCAGTACTTC.